Below, 19 T cell receptor beta chains from the same sample are listed, as sequenced in a study of shared clonotypes between healthy human individuals. Assay: immunoSEQ multiplex PCR; the TCRdb copy retains only in-frame clones and omits some. The table shows roughly 500,000 clones, with about 96% occurring only once. What was sequenced was naive CD4+ T cells sorted from blood. Subset noted: CD45RA+ positively selected. The receptors here all came from a woman in her 30s in good health.

The rearrangement links TRBV5-1 to TRBJ1-3; unclear D gene. Trimming took 1 base from V and 0 from J, leaving 17 bases between them. The CDR3 sequence is 18 residues long. Germline loops: CDR1 SGHRS, CDR2 YFSETQ. Here the CDR3 reads CASSLTSSTQFSGNTIYF. CDR3 in DNA: TGCGCCAGCAGCTTGACCAGCAGTACGCAATTCTCTGGAAACACCATATATTTT. Full variable domain (missing parts from reference TRBV5-1 and TRBJ1-3): KAGVTQTPRYLIKTRGQQVTLSCSPISGHRSVSWYQQTPGQGLQFLFEYFSETQRNKGNFPGRFSGRQFSNSRSEMNVSTLELGDSALYLCASSLTSSTQFSGNTIYFGEGSWLTVV.

J is TRBJ2-7 and V is TRBV5-8; D may match TRBD1 or TRBD2 (6 bases each). CDR3 length: 14 amino acids. Germline-derived CDR1 and CDR2 are SGHTS and YDEGEE. The germline V and J ends were trimmed by 1 base and 5 bases, with 13 bases remaining between them. The CDR3, as DNA: TGTGCCAGCAGCTTGTCGGGGGCAGGTCACGAGCAGTACTTC. Translation: CASSLSGAGHEQYF.

V is TRBV28 and J is TRBJ1-4; 10 positions agree with TRBD1. The CDR3 sequence is 14 residues long. Germline CDR1 and CDR2: MDHEN and SYDVKM. V lost 6 bases to trimming and J lost 8 bases; unmatched junction nucleotides: 6. The CDR3 loop reads CASSSGQGGEKLFF. CDR3 bases: TGTGCCAGCAGCTCTGGACAGGGGGGAGAAAAACTGTTTTTT.

The chain has TRBV4-1 and TRBJ2-7; weak D call: TRBD2 (6 bases). The CDR3 has 16 residues. Trimming pared 0 bases from V and 1 base from J, leaving 13 bases between. Germline V gives CDR1 MGHRA, CDR2 YSYEKL. The DNA of the CDR3 is TGCGCCAGCAGCCAAGATAGCGGTTGGGGATCCTACGAGCAGTACTTC. It translates to CASSQDSGWGSYEQYF.

The chain uses TRBV11-3 and TRBJ2-5; tentatively, D is TRBD2 (7 bases). Germline loops: CDR1 SGHNT, CDR2 YENEEA. V was trimmed by 5 bases and J by 4 bases, leaving 17 bases between them. This CDR3 spans 15 amino acids. The CDR3 loop reads CASSRGPSGPETQYF. DNA of the CDR3: TGTGCCAGCAGCCGGGGGCCTAGCGGCCCAGAGACCCAGTACTTC.

The V call is TRBV7-9, the J call TRBJ1-6, with D unclear. In germline, CDR1 is SEHNR, CDR2 FQNEAQ (reference sequence). V was pared by 10 bases and J by 5 bases, with 18 bases between. The CDR3 runs to 15 residues. CDR3 DNA: TGTGCCAACCTCCCATTCGGGGAAAATAATTCACCCCTCCACTTT. Translation gives CANLPFGENNSPLHF.

The CDR3 coding sequence is TGTGCCAGTAGAAGACGACAGGGGCCCCCTCCCGCGCCCCAGCATTTT. This gives the protein CASRRRQGPPPAPQHF. The chain couples TRBV27 to TRBJ1-5; 8 bases are a match to TRBD1. V shed 9 bases, J shed 9 bases, and the junction held 19 bases outside the gene matches. The CDR3 is 16 residues long. CDR1 is MNHEY and CDR2 is SMNVEV in the germline V gene (reference sequence).

The rearrangement uses TRBV4-2 and TRBJ2-7; 8 nucleotides line up with TRBD1. This CDR3 contains 14 residues. Unmatched junction bases numbered 5, after V lost 3 bases and J lost 4 bases. Germline-derived CDR1 and CDR2 are LGHNA and YNFKEQ. The CDR3 nucleotides are TGTGCCAGCAGCCAGGCGACAGGGGAATACGAGCAGTACTTC. Its translation: CASSQATGEYEQYF.

V is TRBV5-1 and J is TRBJ2-7; D gene ambiguous. Trimming shortened V by 1 base and J by 6 bases, and 17 bases separated the two germline ends. CDR1 and CDR2 from the germline V gene are SGHRS and YFSETQ. The CDR3 spans 15 residues. As DNA, the CDR3 is TGCGCCAGCAGCTTGAGACCCAGCGTGGGTGGCGAGCAGTACTTC. Protein sequence: CASSLRPSVGGEQYF.

The rearrangement joins TRBV5-1 to TRBJ2-5, with 9 bases aligning to TRBD1. There are 13 residues in the CDR3. Germline CDR1 is SGHRS and CDR2 is YFSETQ. Trimming removed 3 bases from V and 5 bases from J; junction bases left unmatched: 2. CDR3 DNA sequence: TGCGCCAGCAGCTCCGGGACAGGGGAGACCCAGTACTTC. Translating gives CASSSGTGETQYF.

The chain couples TRBV4-1 to TRBJ2-3; the D is unclear. Trimming removed 3 bases at V and 0 bases at J, with 19 bases between. The CDR3 extends over 18 amino acids. The germline gives CDR1 MGHRA, CDR2 YSYEKL. CDR3 sequence (DNA): TGCGCCAGCAGCCAGGCTTCGGATGGAAAGACTAGCACAGATACGCAGTATTTT. Residues: CASSQASDGKTSTDTQYF.

The chain is built from TRBV7-8 and TRBJ2-3; the match to TRBD1 covers 9 bases. Germline CDR1 and CDR2: SGHVS and FQNEAQ. V was clipped by 2 bases and J by 4 bases; unmatched bases: 4. The CDR3 is 15 residues long. In DNA form, the CDR3 reads TGTGCCAGCAGCTTACCGGGACAGGGTCCAGATACGCAGTATTTT. This gives the protein CASSLPGQGPDTQYF.

CDR3 in amino acids: CASSAYQLGSETQYF. CDR3 nucleotide sequence: TGTGCCAGCAGCGCTTACCAGTTAGGTTCGGAGACCCAGTACTTC. The genes are TRBV9 and TRBJ2-5; no definite D call. The CDR3 covers 15 residues. Trimming pared 3 bases from V and 5 bases from J, leaving 17 bases between. CDR1 is SGDLS, CDR2 YYNGEE, per germline.

CDR3 amino acids: CASVNGQGRNQPQHF. In DNA, the CDR3 is TGTGCCAGCGTGAACGGACAGGGGAGAAATCAGCCCCAGCATTTT. The genes are TRBV2 and TRBJ1-5; 9 positions agree with TRBD1. V lost 8 bases and J lost 4; bases outside the gene matches: 9. Germline-derived CDR1 and CDR2 are SNHLY and FYNNEI. CDR3 length equals 15 residues.

The chain recombines TRBV5-1 with TRBJ2-1, with TRBD1 matching 8 bases. The CDR3 spans 15 residues. The germline CDR1 and CDR2 sequences are SGHRS and YFSETQ. V trimming: 0 bases; J trimming: 4 bases; junction bases outside the gene matches: 3. The CDR3 sequence: CASSLGTGFYNEQFF. In DNA, the CDR3 is TGCGCCAGCAGCTTGGGGACAGGGTTTTACAATGAGCAGTTCTTC. The full variable domain, rest sourced from reference TRBV5-1 and TRBJ2-1, is KAGVTQTPRYLIKTRGQQVTLSCSPISGHRSVSWYQQTPGQGLQFLFEYFSETQRNKGNFPGRFSGRQFSNSRSEMNVSTLELGDSALYLCASSLGTGFYNEQFFGPGTRLTVL.

The CDR3 DNA reads TGTGCCAGCAGTTCCATGACAGGGGCTGGCGAGCAGTACTTC. Its translation is CASSSMTGAGEQYF. The genes are TRBV28 and TRBJ2-5, with 8 bases matching TRBD1. The end of the DNA fits TRBJ2-7 better, so the J call may be wrong. CDR3 length equals 14 residues. CDR1 and CDR2 from the germline V gene are MDHEN and SYDVKM.

The chain combines TRBV6-6 with TRBJ2-7; D is undetermined. Trimming pared 5 bases from V and 2 bases from J, leaving 16 bases between. Germline assignment: CDR1 MNHNY and CDR2 SVGAGI (reference sequence). The CDR3 sequence is 15 residues long. DNA for the CDR3: TGTGCCAGCAGTCCCTCAAGAGGATATACCTACGAGCAGTACTTC. Translating gives CASSPSRGYTYEQYF.

CDR3 nucleotides: TGTGCCACCACAAGACTAGCGGGAGATACCTTTAATGCGGATACGCAGTATTTT. Its protein is CATTRLAGDTFNADTQYF. The rearrangement uses TRBV19 and TRBJ2-3, with 12 nucleotides matching TRBD2. The CDR3 contains 18 residues. Germline CDR1 is LNHDA and CDR2 is SQIVND (reference sequence). Germline trimming cut 10 bases from V and 6 bases from J; bases unmatched to any gene: 20.

The chain's CDR3 is CASSRGTARGYTF. In DNA form, the CDR3 reads TGTGCCAGCAGCCGGGGGACAGCCCGAGGCTACACCTTC. J is TRBJ1-2 and V is TRBV6-6, with 7 bases that match TRBD1. Germline V gene data show CDR1 as MNHNY and CDR2 as SVGAGI (reference sequence). The ends lost 6 bases at V and 8 bases at J; junction bases unmatched: 9. This CDR3 has 13 amino acids.